This T cell receptor beta chain is from a study of tumor-infiltrating lymphocytes in primary liver carcinoma. Study-level background: In every tissue type, samples returned a similar yield of roughly 3.5 to 8 million productive TCRbeta reads. Study-level findings and limits: Blood trailed tumors significantly in top-250-clone fraction (p = 0.039). Since the samples were bulk and unsorted, the CD4+ and CD8+ repertoires were not compared.

TCR beta cDNA was reverse-transcribed from approximately 0.45 ug of total RNA. The reaction used a constant-region primer and ProtoScript II reverse transcriptase. Investigators got TCR beta libraries out of three nested multiplex PCR rounds, done with slightly modified ARM-PCR. TCRdb itself ran the multiplex PCR reads through MiXCR, one entry per CDR3 protein. The sample includes under 200,000 distinct CDR3 sequences, around 60% of them seen just once. With regard to this clonotype: The antigen is not known.

RNA isolated from unsorted whole blood supplied the blood RNA, with germline DNA also extracted. HBV chronically infected the treatment-naive patients. The source is a woman aged 60-75 years with primary liver carcinoma and hepatitis B virus infection. Material: peripheral blood.

CDR3 region: CASRLGTGSNVLTF. The CDR3 DNA reads as TGTGCCAGCAGACTAGGGACAGGGAGTAACGTCCTGACTTTC. The chain uses TRBV7-3 and TRBJ2-6, with 9 bases identical to TRBD1. The CDR3 extends over 14 amino acids. J lost 10 bases, V lost 6 bases, and 7 bases had no gene match. Germline V gene data show CDR1 as SGHTA and CDR2 as FQGTGA. Full variable domain (remainder filled in from reference TRBV7-3 and TRBJ2-6): GAGVSQTPSNKVTEKGKYVELRCDPISGHTALYWYRQSLGQGPEFLIYFQGTGAADDSGLPNDRFFAVRPEGSVSTLKIQRTERGDSAVYLCASRLGTGSNVLTFGAGSRLTVL.